These T cell receptor beta chains were read from a single sample in a study of blood T cell repertoires in COVID-19. Here immunoSEQ multiplex PCR was the method, and the copy in TCRdb shows in-frame clones only, minus some. The repertoire holds hundreds of thousands of clones, roughly 88% seen once, with around 6.6% in the top ten. The sample taken for sequencing was peripheral blood. The receptors were sampled from a woman aged 25 to 39 with COVID-19, enrolled during active disease. Both conserved end residues are part of each CDR3. The D gene is left open where the match is weak. A clone size is listed for some rows: how often the clone was seen (once, few, many), or a class if it is expanded.

D	V	size	J	CDR3	DNA
.	TRBV6-5	.	TRBJ1-2	CASSNRDSGGYTF	TGTGCCAGCAGTAACCGGGACTCCGGTGGCTACACCTTC
TRBD1	TRBV7-8	.	TRBJ1-2	CASSPGTGSNYGYTF	TGTGCCAGCAGCCCCGGGACAGGCTCTAACTATGGCTACACCTTC
TRBD2	TRBV11-3	.	TRBJ2-1	CATKAGTSAKGGSYNEQFF	TGTGCCACCAAAGCCGGGACTAGCGCAAAAGGTGGCTCCTACAATGAGCAGTTCTTC
TRBD1	TRBV10-3	once	TRBJ2-7	CAISVQGAYEQYF	TGTGCCATCAGTGTTCAGGGGGCCTACGAGCAGTACTTC
TRBD1	TRBV18	once	TRBJ1-2	CASSNGQGHYGYTF	TGTGCCAGCTCCAACGGACAGGGGCACTATGGCTACACCTTC
.	TRBV10-3	.	TRBJ2-1	CAISERVRGPYNEQFF	TGTGCCATCAGTGAGCGCGTTAGAGGTCCTTACAATGAGCAGTTCTTC
.	TRBV7-9	.	TRBJ1-1	CASLQGSTEAFF	TGTGCCAGCCTACAGGGAAGCACTGAAGCTTTCTTT
.	TRBV6-6	.	TRBJ1-6	CASKDNFSYNSPLHF	TGTGCCAGCAAGGACAACTTCTCCTATAATTCACCCCTCCACTTT
TRBD2	TRBV5-4	.	TRBJ2-1	CAPSTSGPDYNEQFF	TGTGCCCCTTCGACTAGCGGGCCCGACTACAATGAGCAGTTCTTC
.	TRBV6-5	.	TRBJ1-2	CASRGGPYGYTF	TGTGCCAGCAGGGGGGGACCTTATGGCTACACCTTC
.	TRBV21-1	few	TRBJ2-7	CASSGRTGDYEQYF	TGTGCCAGCAGCGGAAGGACAGGGGACTACGAGCAGTACTTC
TRBD1	TRBV7-9	.	TRBJ1-1	CASSTIQGARTEAFF	TGTGCCAGCAGCACAATTCAGGGGGCGCGGACTGAAGCTTTCTTT
.	TRBV7-9	.	TRBJ2-3	CASSSRRWSVRSNTDTQYF	TGTGCCAGCAGCTCTCGTCGGTGGTCCGTTAGATCCAACACAGATACGCAGTATTTT
TRBD2	TRBV6-5	.	TRBJ2-1	CASSYREASYNEQFF	TGTGCCAGCAGTTACCGGGAGGCCTCCTACAATGAGCAGTTCTTC
.	TRBV2	.	TRBJ1-5	CASSEWQGRNQPQHF	TGTGCCAGCAGTGAATGGCAGGGGAGAAATCAGCCCCAGCATTTT
.	TRBV6-4	.	TRBJ1-2	CASVQDDILIGYTF	TGTGCCAGCGTACAAGACGACATCTTAATTGGCTACACCTTC
TRBD1	TRBV18	.	TRBJ1-5	CASSTQGRYSNQPQHF	TGTGCCAGCTCAACACAGGGGCGATATAGCAATCAGCCCCAGCATTTT
TRBD1	TRBV7-2	.	TRBJ1-4	CAIDPGPGGNEKLFF	TGTGCCATCGACCCAGGGCCAGGGGGGAATGAAAAACTGTTTTTT
TRBD1	TRBV3-1/TRBV3-2	once	TRBJ2-5	CASSQGLWDRLQETQYF	TGTGCCAGCAGCCAAGGGCTTTGGGACAGGCTTCAAGAGACCCAGTACTTC
.	TRBV12-3/TRBV12-4	.	TRBJ1-1	CASSQGFDGSF	TGTGCCAGCAGTCAGGGTTTCGATGGCTCCTTT
.	TRBV11-2	.	TRBJ1-1	CASSFRGPIGINTEAFF	TGTGCCAGCAGCTTTAGGGGCCCTATTGGGATTAACACTGAAGCTTTCTTT
.	TRBV29-1	.	TRBJ1-1	CSVSPEGTGAEAFF	TGCAGCGTTAGCCCCGAGGGCACCGGAGCGGAAGCTTTCTTT
TRBD1	TRBV25-1	.	TRBJ1-2	CASSEGQGIYGYTF	TGTGCCAGCAGTGAGGGACAGGGAATCTATGGCTACACCTTC
TRBD1	TRBV7-9	.	TRBJ2-5	CASSPGQGMKTQYF	TGTGCCAGCAGCCCAGGACAGGGCATGAAGACCCAGTACTTC
.	TRBV6-5	once	TRBJ1-1	CASVDGHGTEAFF	TGTGCCAGTGTGGATGGACACGGCACTGAAGCTTTCTTT
.	TRBV19	.	TRBJ1-3	CASSTTSAGRLRDTIYF	TGTGCCAGTAGTACCACGTCGGCAGGGCGTTTAAGGGACACCATATATTTT
TRBD2	TRBV27	few	TRBJ2-7	CASSPRLAGDSYEQYF	TGTGCCAGCAGTCCTCGACTAGCGGGGGACTCCTACGAGCAGTACTTC